The subject of this entry is one TCR beta chain. The target antigen is unknown. The record originates from a study of T cell repertoires in cytomegalovirus infection. Study information: Shared public TCR beta signatures pointed to both CMV infection and a matching HLA type. Findings and limits, study-wide: Using cumulative public TCR beta family frequency, the authors identified those who carried CMV together with the relevant HLA.

Each CDR3 protein gets one entry after TCRdb re-called the reads with MiXCR. The sample holds approximately 1,000,000 distinct CDR3 sequences, about 33% seen once. This CDR3 is 14 amino acids long. Per germline, CDR1 SNHLY and CDR2 FYNNEI. Trimming removed 5 bases at V and 2 bases at J, with 10 bases between. The sample here was cultured CD8+ T cells from PBMCs, taken from culture after CMV antigen stimulation. V and J are TRBV2 and TRBJ1-5; D unclear. The TCR was taken from a human donor in good health (CMV status not recorded). Some clones in this sample may be carry-over from other donors' samples. The CDR3 region has the DNA TGTGCCAGCAGTACAGAGGGCGGCAATCAGCCCCAGCATTTT. The encoded protein is CASSTEGGNQPQHF.